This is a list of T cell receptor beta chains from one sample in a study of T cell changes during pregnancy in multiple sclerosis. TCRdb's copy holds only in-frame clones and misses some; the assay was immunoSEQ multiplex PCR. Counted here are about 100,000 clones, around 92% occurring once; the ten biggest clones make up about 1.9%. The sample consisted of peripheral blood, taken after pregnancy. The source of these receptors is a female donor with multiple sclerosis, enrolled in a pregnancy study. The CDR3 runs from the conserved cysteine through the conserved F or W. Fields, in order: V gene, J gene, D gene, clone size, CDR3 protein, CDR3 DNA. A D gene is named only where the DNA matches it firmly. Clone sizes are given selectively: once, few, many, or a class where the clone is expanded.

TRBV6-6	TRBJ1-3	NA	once	CASSYGGSSGNTIYF	TGTGCCAGCAGTTACGGCGGGAGCTCTGGAAACACCATATATTTT
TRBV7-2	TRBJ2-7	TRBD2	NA	CASARTSGSLYEQYF	TGTGCCAGCGCAAGGACTAGCGGGAGTCTCTACGAGCAGTACTTC
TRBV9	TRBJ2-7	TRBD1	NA	CASSVGMDRGAYEQYF	TGTGCCAGCAGCGTAGGGATGGACAGGGGCGCCTACGAGCAGTACTTC
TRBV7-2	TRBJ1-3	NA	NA	CASSLAGARGNTIYF	TGTGCCAGCAGCTTGGCTGGGGCGCGAGGAAACACCATATATTTT
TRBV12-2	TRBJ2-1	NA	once	CASRLRTGGYNEQFF	TGTGCAAGTCGCTTGCGGACAGGGGGGTACAATGAGCAGTTCTTC
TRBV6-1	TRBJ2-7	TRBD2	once	CASSENSGGDSYEQYF	TGTGCCAGCAGTGAGAATAGCGGGGGGGACTCCTACGAGCAGTACTTC
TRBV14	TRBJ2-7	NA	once	CASSRDGGSYEQYF	TGTGCCAGCAGCCGAGACGGGGGCTCCTACGAGCAGTACTTC
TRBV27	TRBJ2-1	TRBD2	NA	CASSSSGRAWNEQFF	TGTGCCAGCAGCTCTAGCGGGAGGGCCTGGAATGAGCAGTTCTTC
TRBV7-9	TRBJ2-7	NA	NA	CASTKLMVEEQYF	TGTGCCAGCACCAAGCTCATGGTTGAGGAGCAGTACTTC
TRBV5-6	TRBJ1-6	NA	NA	CASSLWQGYVSPLHF	TGTGCCAGCAGCTTGTGGCAGGGGTACGTCTCACCCCTCCACTTT
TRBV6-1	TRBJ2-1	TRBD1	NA	CASSSGGSGNEQFF	TGTGCCAGCAGCTCAGGGGGCTCGGGAAATGAGCAGTTCTTC
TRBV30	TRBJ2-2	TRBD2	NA	CAWRPAGGLRGGELFF	TGTGCCTGGAGGCCAGCGGGGGGGCTCAGGGGCGGGGAGCTGTTTTTT
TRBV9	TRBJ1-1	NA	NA	CASSYRSSPGQKGDTEAFF	TGTGCCAGCAGTTACCGGAGTTCGCCGGGACAAAAAGGGGACACTGAAGCTTTCTTT
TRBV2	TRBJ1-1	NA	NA	CASSDGVNTEAFF	TGTGCCAGCAGTGACGGTGTGAACACTGAAGCTTTCTTT
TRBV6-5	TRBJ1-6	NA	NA	CASSYTGSSYNSPLHF	TGTGCCAGCAGTTACACAGGGAGCTCCTATAATTCACCCCTCCACTTT
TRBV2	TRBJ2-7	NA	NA	CASSQHRAGGQGGSVYEQYF	TGTGCCAGCAGTCAACACCGCGCCGGTGGACAGGGAGGGTCCGTTTACGAGCAGTACTTC
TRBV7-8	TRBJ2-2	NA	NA	CASSLVFVNTGELFF	TGTGCCAGCAGCTTAGTCTTTGTGAACACCGGGGAGCTGTTTTTT
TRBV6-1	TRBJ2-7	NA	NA	CASSEADRKIYEQYF	TGTGCCAGCAGTGAAGCAGACAGGAAAATCTACGAGCAGTACTTC
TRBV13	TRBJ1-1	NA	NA	CASSLFTGLRNTEAFF	TGTGCCAGCAGCTTATTCACGGGACTCAGGAACACTGAAGCTTTCTTT
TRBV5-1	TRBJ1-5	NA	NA	CASSLAGGRGQPQHF	TGCGCCAGCAGCTTGGCCGGTGGAAGGGGTCAGCCCCAGCATTTT
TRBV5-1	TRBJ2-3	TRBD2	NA	CASSPLWLAGLTDTQYF	TGCGCCAGCAGCCCCCTTTGGCTAGCGGGTCTCACAGATACGCAGTATTTT
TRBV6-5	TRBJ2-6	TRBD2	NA	CASTAGGTGANVLTF	TGTGCCAGCACGGCGGGAGGGACCGGGGCCAACGTCCTGACTTTC
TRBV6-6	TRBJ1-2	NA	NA	CASTRGGSGYTF	TGTGCCAGCACTAGGGGGGGATCTGGCTACACCTTC
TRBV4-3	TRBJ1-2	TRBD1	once	CASSQIPGTGPRDGYTF	TGCGCCAGCAGCCAAATCCCCGGGACAGGGCCTCGGGATGGCTACACCTTC
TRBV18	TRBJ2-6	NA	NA	CASSPRAQKTGTTRSGANVLTF	TGTGCCAGCTCACCACGCGCCCAAAAAACCGGGACAACCCGCTCTGGGGCCAACGTCCTGACTTTC
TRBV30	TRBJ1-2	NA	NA	CAWSSMGGSYGYTF	TGTGCCTGGTCCAGTATGGGGGGAAGCTATGGCTACACCTTC
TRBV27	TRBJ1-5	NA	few	CASSERGTGGQPQHF	TGTGCCAGCAGTGAACGCGGGACGGGAGGTCAGCCCCAGCATTTT
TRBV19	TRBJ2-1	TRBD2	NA	CASSEGLRNEQFF	TGTGCCAGTAGTGAGGGACTAAGGAATGAGCAGTTCTTC
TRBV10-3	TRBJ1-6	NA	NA	CAISQGGNSPLHF	TGTGCCATCAGCCAGGGAGGTAATTCACCCCTCCACTTT
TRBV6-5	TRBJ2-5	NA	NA	CASSTMETQYF	TGTGCCAGCAGCACTATGGAGACCCAGTACTTC
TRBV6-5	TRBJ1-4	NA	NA	CASSYRDSNEKLFF	TGTGCCAGCAGCTACAGGGACTCTAATGAAAAACTGTTTTTT
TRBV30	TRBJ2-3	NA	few	CAWSVRGTDTQYF	TGTGCCTGGAGTGTACGGGGCACAGATACGCAGTATTTT
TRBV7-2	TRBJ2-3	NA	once	CASSSSRAGTDTQYF	TGTGCCAGCAGCTCCTCCAGGGCTGGCACAGATACGCAGTATTTT
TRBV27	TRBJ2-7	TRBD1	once	CASSLYSQGVYEQYF	TGTGCCAGCAGTTTATATAGTCAGGGGGTCTACGAGCAGTACTTC
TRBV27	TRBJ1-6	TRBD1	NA	CASSLYGGQGNSPLHF	TGTGCCAGCAGTTTATATGGGGGACAGGGGAATTCACCCCTCCACTTT
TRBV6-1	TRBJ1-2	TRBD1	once	CASSGTGRYGYTF	TGTGCCAGCAGTGGGACAGGGCGATATGGCTACACCTTC
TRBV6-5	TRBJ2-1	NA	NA	CASSYFARGNEQFF	TGTGCCAGCAGTTACTTTGCCAGGGGTAATGAGCAGTTCTTC
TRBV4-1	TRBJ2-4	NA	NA	CASSQLRDTLFF	TGCGCCAGCAGCCAGCTCCGGGACACTCTTTTCTTC
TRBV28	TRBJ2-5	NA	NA	CASNLGLTQETQYF	TGTGCCAGCAACCTCGGACTAACACAAGAGACCCAGTACTTC
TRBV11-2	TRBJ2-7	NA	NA	CASSHRGSVFSYEQYF	TGTGCCAGCAGCCACCGAGGGTCCGTCTTCTCCTACGAGCAGTACTTC
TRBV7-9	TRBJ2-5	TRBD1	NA	CASSQEGQGRPYF	TGTGCCAGCAGCCAAGAGGGACAGGGGAGGCCGTACTTC